The clone carrying this T cell receptor beta chain occurred many times. Its specificity is not known. This sample is drawn from a study of T cells in Graves' hyperthyroidism and ophthalmopathy. Overall study findings and caveats: Blood held most thyroid clonotypes expanded above 0.001 frequency. Ophthalmopathy, as predicted by the model, came a median 6.5 months after the prediction.

Participants, patients aged 18 to 65, had newly diagnosed hyperthyroidism with a duration under 2 months. The CDR3 is made up of 14 amino acids. V lost 0 bases to trimming and J lost 1 base, with 4 bases between them. Germline V gives CDR1 MDHEN, CDR2 SYDVKM. Regions amplified from RNA transcripts were the TCR beta CDR3 regions. The HTBI primer set drove a first-round RT-PCR of the TCR CDR3. TCRdb reanalysed the multiplex PCR reads using MiXCR and keeps one entry per CDR3 protein. The table shows 250,000 to 300,000 distinct CDR3 sequences, with about 16% occurring only once. This chain links TRBV28 with TRBJ1-5, with D hard to call. The sequence was collected from a woman aged 50 to 60 with Graves' hyperthyroidism that later progressed to Graves' ophthalmopathy. Sequencing input: blood. The CDR3 DNA sequence: TGTGCCAGCAGTTTATGGGGGAGCAATCAGCCCCAGCATTTT. It codes for CASSLWGSNQPQHF.